This passage covers 9 T cell receptor beta chains from one sample sequenced in a study of blood T cell repertoires in COVID-19. Clones were read by immunoSEQ multiplex PCR, and TCRdb kept only the in-frame ones, dropping some. The sample lists roughly 50,000 clones, over 80% occurring once. The specimen sequenced was peripheral blood. The source of these receptors is a middle-aged man with acute or convalescent COVID-19.

This chain connects TRBV5-8 to TRBJ2-1, with D perhaps matching TRBD2 (6 bases). This CDR3 comprises 16 residues. V was cut by 4 bases and J by 2 bases, with 16 bases left in between. Germline CDR1 SGHTS, CDR2 YDEGEE. The CDR3: CASSPYGTSAYNEQFF. Written as DNA, the CDR3 is TGTGCCAGCAGCCCGTATGGGACTTCAGCCTACAATGAGCAGTTCTTC.

This chain links TRBV29-1 with TRBJ2-3, with D maybe TRBD2 (5 bases). From germline, CDR1 is SQVTM and CDR2 ANQGSEA. Trimming pared 2 bases from V and 0 bases from J, leaving 6 bases between. This CDR3 spans 13 amino acids. CDR3 in amino acids: CSVETGSTDTQYF. The CDR3 DNA reads TGCAGCGTTGAAACGGGGAGCACAGATACGCAGTATTTT.

The CDR3 region is CASRVQGLGNEKLFF. In DNA, the CDR3 is TGTGCCAGCAGGGTGCAGGGATTGGGTAATGAAAAACTGTTTTTT. This chain uses TRBV28 with TRBJ1-4; D might be TRBD1 (5 bases). CDR3 length: 15 residues. The germline V gene has CDR1 MDHEN and CDR2 SYDVKM. Between the trimmed V and J ends, which lost 6 bases and 4 bases, there was a span of 15 bases.

This rearrangement joins TRBV2 to TRBJ2-3; TRBD1 aligns across 7 bases. The J segment lost 0 bases and the V segment lost 10 bases, leaving 13 bases of the junction unmatched. CDR1 is SNHLY and CDR2 is FYNNEI in the germline V gene. The CDR3 consists of 16 residues. The CDR3 reads CANTSNRGPSTDTQYF. The DNA of the CDR3 is TGTGCCAACACGTCCAACAGGGGCCCTAGCACAGATACGCAGTATTTT.

V usage is TRBV11-2 and J usage is TRBJ1-1; no clear D. CDR3 length equals 15 residues. Per germline, CDR1 SGHAT and CDR2 FQNNGV. The ends were cut back, 0 bases at V and 5 bases at J, with 13 bases in the middle. The CDR3 reads CASSLEGPGMTEAFF. CDR3 nucleotide sequence: TGTGCCAGCAGCTTAGAAGGCCCGGGGATGACTGAAGCTTTCTTT.

The chain carries TRBV2 and TRBJ2-7, with 7 bases that match TRBD1. With 6 bases clipped from V and 4 bases from J, the junction kept 9 bases outside the gene matches. The CDR3 runs 14 residues. Germline V CDR1 and CDR2: SNHLY, FYNNEI. CDR3 residues: CASRETGFGYEQYF. In DNA form, the CDR3 reads TGTGCCAGCAGAGAGACAGGGTTCGGGTACGAGCAGTACTTC.

The chain couples TRBV5-6 to TRBJ2-1, with D tentatively TRBD1 (5 bases). Per the germline V gene, CDR1 is SGHDT and CDR2 is YYEEEE. The CDR3 consists of 12 residues. Trimming left V 3 bases short and J 10 bases short, with 11 bases between. In DNA, the CDR3 is TGTGCCAGCAGCTCCAGGGTAGGGGAGCAGTTCTTC. It is translated as CASSSRVGEQFF. Using reference TRBV5-6 and TRBJ2-1 for the parts outside the CDR3, the full variable domain is DAGVTQSPTHLIKTRGQQVTLRCSPKSGHDTVSWYQQALGQGPQFIFQYYEEEERQRGNFPDRFSGHQFPNYSSELNVNALLLGDSALYLCASSSRVGEQFFGPGTRLTVL.

The rearrangement joins TRBV5-4 to TRBJ2-1; perhaps TRBD2 as D (6 bases). Germline-derived CDR1 and CDR2 are SGHNT and YYREEE (reference sequence). Trimming cost V 2 bases and J 0 bases, with 12 bases left between them. The CDR3 is 16 amino acids. This chain's CDR3 is CASSFRRASSYNEQFF. CDR3 in DNA: TGTGCCAGCAGCTTCCGGAGGGCGAGCTCCTACAATGAGCAGTTCTTC.

The chain combines TRBV7-9 with TRBJ1-2; the match to TRBD1 covers 9 bases. The CDR3 extends over 18 amino acids. The junction had 13 bases not matched to a gene; V was cut back by 5 bases and J by 0 bases. Germline values: CDR1 SEHNR, CDR2 FQNEAQ (reference sequence). The DNA of the CDR3 is TGTGCCAGCAGCCCCGGGACAGGGTCATACGGAGCTAACTATGGCTACACCTTC. Protein product: CASSPGTGSYGANYGYTF.